This T cell receptor (beta chain) comes out of a study of CD8+ T cells in alopecia areata. Across the whole study: Treated individuals took tofacitinib by mouth, 5 to 10 mg twice daily. For 6 to 18 months, tofacitinib was taken, and 6 months off drug followed.

V lost 0 bases, J lost 5 bases, and 19 bases lay in between. The germline gives CDR1 SQVTM, CDR2 ANQGSEA. This CDR3 region has 16 residues. Reverse transcribed after extraction, RNA yielded cDNA as the sequencing template. Assay: immunoSEQ multiplex PCR; the TCRdb copy retains only in-frame clones and omits some. The sample has 150,000 to 200,000 clones; 60% are singletons. As for treatment: oral pan-JAK inhibitor, 5-10 mg twice daily. The chain joins TRBV29-1 to TRBJ1-2; D gene ambiguous. This TCR was recovered from a human donor with alopecia areata. The sequences come from CD4+ T cells sorted from blood, collected at week 24, from a patient treated with tofacitinib. The CDR3 is CSVEDRVRRAGYGYTF. As DNA, the CDR3 is TGCAGCGTTGAAGATCGGGTCCGAAGGGCGGGATATGGCTACACCTTC.